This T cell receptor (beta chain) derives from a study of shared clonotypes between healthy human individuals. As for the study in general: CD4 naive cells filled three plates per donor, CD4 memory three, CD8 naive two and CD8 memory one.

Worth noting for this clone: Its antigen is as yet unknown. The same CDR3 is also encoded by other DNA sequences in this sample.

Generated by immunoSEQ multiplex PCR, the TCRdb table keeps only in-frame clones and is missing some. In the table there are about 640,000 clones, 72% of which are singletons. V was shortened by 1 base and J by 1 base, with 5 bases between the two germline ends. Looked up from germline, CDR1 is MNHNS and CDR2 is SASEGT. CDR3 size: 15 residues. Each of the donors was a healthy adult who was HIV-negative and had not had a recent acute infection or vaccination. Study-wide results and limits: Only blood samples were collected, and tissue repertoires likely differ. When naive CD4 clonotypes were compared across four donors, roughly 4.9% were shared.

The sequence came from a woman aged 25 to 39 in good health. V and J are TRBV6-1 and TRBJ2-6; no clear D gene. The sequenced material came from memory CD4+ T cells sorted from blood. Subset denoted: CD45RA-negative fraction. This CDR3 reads CASSEGGSGANVLTF. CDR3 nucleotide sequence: TGTGCCAGCAGTGAAGGTGGGTCTGGGGCCAACGTCCTGACTTTC.